This entry lists 20 T cell receptor beta chains sequenced from one sample in a study of blood T cell repertoires in COVID-19 (dated by TCRdb to about 2020). Library creation used the immunoSEQ multiplex PCR assay. TCRdb obtained this table from immuneACCESS and retained in-frame rearrangements with V and J assigned. These tables miss some clones; where compared with another copy, unresolved V genes account for less than half of the shortfall, and the remainder is unexplained. Counted in this sample were over 350,000 clones; 88% of them appeared once. 0.9% to 1.5% of the sample goes to the ten largest clones. Sample: PBMCs or T cells enriched from blood (not recorded which). Source of these receptors: a woman under 30 who had recovered from COVID-19.

The chain links TRBV7-2 to TRBJ1-2, with D maybe TRBD1 (6 bases). The germline gives CDR1 SGHTA, CDR2 FQGNSA. V was trimmed by 2 bases and J by 3 bases, leaving 10 bases between them. There are 14 residues in the CDR3. CDR3 in DNA: TGTACCAGCAGCTTACCGGACAGTCACTATGGCTACACCTTC. It is translated as CTSSLPDSHYGYTF.

The V call is TRBV3-1 (or the pseudogene TRBV3-2), the J call TRBJ1-1, with TRBD1 as a possible D gene (5 bases). Germline assignment: CDR1 LGHDT and CDR2 YNNKEL (reference sequence). V was pared by 1 base and J by 0 bases, with 12 bases between. The CDR3 is made up of 16 amino acids. DNA of the CDR3: TGTGCCAGCAGCCAAGGGAGACAGTTAATGAACACTGAAGCTTTCTTT. Translated: CASSQGRQLMNTEAFF.

The chain is built from TRBV10-3 and TRBJ2-2; 7 bases align to TRBD1. V lost 0 bases to trimming and J lost 5 bases; unmatched junction nucleotides: 6. CDR3 length: 16 residues. Germline V gene sequence: CDR1 ENHRY, CDR2 SYGVKD. DNA of the CDR3: TGTGCCATCAGTGAGTCAGGACAGGTTTCTACCGGGGAGCTGTTTTTT. This gives the protein CAISESGQVSTGELFF.

Only one count was recorded for this clone. The chain links TRBV6-5 to TRBJ2-7; 8 bases agree with TRBD1. The CDR3 is 15 residues long. The germline gives CDR1 MNHEY, CDR2 SVGAGI. V lost 6 bases to trimming and J lost 4 bases; unmatched junction nucleotides: 11. For the CDR3, the DNA is TGTGCCAGCAGCCAAGGCTTCCAGGGGGCTTACGAGCAGTACTTC. The encoded protein is CASSQGFQGAYEQYF.

V and J are TRBV10-1 and TRBJ1-2; 8 nucleotides line up with TRBD1. Trimming at V came to 4 bases and at J to 2 bases, leaving 9 bases not matched to a gene. This CDR3 spans 16 amino acids. Per the germline V gene, CDR1 is WNHNN and CDR2 is SYGVQD (reference sequence). The CDR3 DNA sequence: TGCGCCAGCAGTGCCGGGTGGACAGGGTTCAACTATGGCTACACCTTC. Amino acids: CASSAGWTGFNYGYTF.

The chain recombines TRBV14 with TRBJ1-2, with 9 bases fitting TRBD1. Germline CDR1 and CDR2: SGHDN and FVKESK. Trimming removed 6 bases from V and 8 bases from J; junction bases left unmatched: 19. The CDR3 covers 17 residues. CDR3 protein: CASSPSPSRTGVGGYTF. In DNA form, the CDR3 reads TGTGCCAGCAGTCCTAGCCCTTCTCGGACAGGGGTGGGAGGCTACACCTTC. Together with reference TRBV14 and TRBJ1-2, the CDR3 gives the full variable domain: EAGVTQFPSHSVIEKGQTVTLRCDPISGHDNLYWYRRVMGKEIKFLLHFVKESKQDESGMPNNRFLAERTGGTYSTLKVQPAELEDSGVYFCASSPSPSRTGVGGYTFGSGTRLTVV.

This clone was counted a single time. The V gene is TRBV27, the J gene TRBJ1-1; tentatively, D is TRBD1 (5 bases). CDR1 and CDR2 (germline): MNHEY, SMNVEV (reference sequence). This CDR3 comprises 14 residues. The V gene lost 5 bases and the J gene lost 2 bases, with 12 bases spanning the gap. The CDR3 reads CASSLTGDNTEAFF. The CDR3 region has the DNA TGTGCCAGCAGTCTTACAGGAGACAACACTGAAGCTTTCTTT.

The chain carries TRBV5-1 and TRBJ1-1; TRBD1 matches 9 bases. CDR1 is SGHRS, CDR2 YFSETQ, per germline. Trimming took 0 bases from V and 4 from J; bases not matched to a gene: 4. The CDR3 is made up of 15 amino acids. The CDR3 DNA follows: TGCGCCAGCAGCTTGGACAGGGGGCGGTTCACTGAAGCTTTCTTT. This codes for CASSLDRGRFTEAFF.

This clone was seen once. The chain links TRBV18 to TRBJ2-7; possible D gene TRBD2, 7 bases. Germline V lookup: CDR1 KGHSH, CDR2 LQKENI. The CDR3 has 14 residues. V was shortened by 5 bases and J by 1 base, with 12 bases between the two germline ends. This CDR3 reads CASSTGTTSYEQYF. The CDR3 DNA reads TGTGCCAGCTCAACAGGGACTACATCCTACGAGCAGTACTTC.

This sequence joins TRBV12-3 or TRBV12-4 and TRBJ1-3; 8 nucleotides align to TRBD1. CDR3 length: 13 amino acids. The V gene end was trimmed by 6 bases and the J gene end by 2 bases; junction bases not matched to a gene: 0. The CDR3 here is CASRDRAGNTIYF. CDR3 nucleotide sequence: TGTGCCAGCAGGGACAGGGCTGGAAACACCATATATTTT.

This chain uses TRBV5-8 with TRBJ1-2; TRBD1 agrees at 9 bases. The length of the CDR3 is 17 residues. The germline gives CDR1 SGHTS, CDR2 YDEGEE. With 0 bases clipped from V and 7 bases from J, the junction kept 13 bases outside the gene matches. CDR3 sequence: CASSLVRDRALWAGYTF. CDR3 DNA: TGTGCCAGCAGCTTGGTTAGGGACAGGGCTTTATGGGCTGGCTACACCTTC.

The chain carries TRBV19 and TRBJ1-1; D perhaps matches TRBD1 (5 bases). The CDR3 is made up of 16 amino acids. Germline CDR1 reads LNHDA; CDR2 reads SQIVND (reference sequence). Between the trimmed V and J ends, which lost 5 bases and 4 bases, there was a span of 20 bases. DNA of the CDR3: TGTGCCAGTAGTGGTTTCCCAGGGAAGGGCGGCACTGAAGCTTTCTTT. Residues: CASSGFPGKGGTEAFF.

This clone has only one observation. This rearrangement joins TRBV16 to TRBJ1-1, with D perhaps TRBD1 (6 bases). Germline V lookup: CDR1 KGHSY, CDR2 FQNENV. This CDR3 region has 15 residues. V gave up 2 bases and J gave up 1 base, with 11 bases separating them. CDR3 coding DNA: TGTGCCAGCAGCCAAGCGGACAGATGGAACACTGAAGCTTTCTTT. It specifies CASSQADRWNTEAFF.

The chain is built from TRBV7-2 and TRBJ2-7; the D is unclear. The V end was cut by 5 bases, the J end by 2 bases, with 7 bases between. This CDR3 is built from 12 residues. Germline CDR1 is SGHTA and CDR2 is FQGNSA. DNA of the CDR3: TGTGCCAGCAGCCCCCCCGCCTACGAGCAGTACTTC. This codes for CASSPPAYEQYF.

The chain uses TRBV5-1 and TRBJ2-6; TRBD1 agrees at 10 bases. Germline-derived CDR1 and CDR2 are SGHRS and YFSETQ. This CDR3 is built from 18 residues. V was clipped by 3 bases and J by 4 bases; unmatched bases: 10. CDR3 sequence: CASSSGQGVKGGANVLTF. CDR3 DNA: TGCGCCAGCAGCTCCGGACAGGGGGTTAAAGGCGGGGCCAACGTCCTGACTTTC.

The chain is built from TRBV5-4 and TRBJ2-1; D unclear. CDR3 length: 15 amino acids. V was shortened by 4 bases and J by 0 bases, with 11 bases between the two germline ends. Germline CDR1 reads SGHNT; CDR2 reads YYREEE (reference sequence). The CDR3 protein is CASSPQASSYNEQFF. DNA of the CDR3: TGTGCCAGCAGCCCGCAGGCCAGCTCCTACAATGAGCAGTTCTTC.

This sequence joins TRBV7-9 and TRBJ2-1, with D maybe TRBD1 (6 bases). Between the trimmed V and J ends, which lost 5 bases and 0 bases, there was a span of 8 bases. The CDR3 totals 14 residues. Per germline, CDR1 SEHNR and CDR2 FQNEAQ (reference sequence). The CDR3 here is CASSPGDSYNEQFF. CDR3 DNA: TGTGCCAGCAGCCCAGGGGACTCCTACAATGAGCAGTTCTTC.

The V gene is TRBV5-6, the J gene TRBJ2-2, with D perhaps matching TRBD2 (7 bases). The V and J ends lost 4 bases and 4 bases respectively, with 20 bases between them. Germline V gives CDR1 SGHDT, CDR2 YYEEEE. The CDR3 length is 17 residues. As DNA, the CDR3 is TGTGCCAGCAGCCCCGACGTTGGGGGGGCGGTCACCGGGGAGCTGTTTTTT. This codes for CASSPDVGGAVTGELFF.

This clone was counted a few times. V usage is TRBV30 and J usage is TRBJ1-2; TRBD1 might be the D (5 bases). Deletions cut 3 bases from V and 8 bases from J, with 13 bases between. Per germline, CDR1 GTSNPN and CDR2 SVGIG (reference sequence). The CDR3 sequence is 12 residues long. The CDR3, as DNA: TGTGCCTGGAGCCCCTCGAAGGGGGGCTACACCTTC. Its protein product is CAWSPSKGGYTF.

The rearrangement links TRBV7-2 to TRBJ2-2, with D hard to call. Trimming shortened V by 1 base and J by 5 bases, and 11 bases separated the two germline ends. The germline V gene has CDR1 SGHTA and CDR2 FQGNSA. CDR3 length: 15 amino acids. CDR3: CASSLVGGSTGELFF. CDR3 DNA: TGTGCCAGCAGCTTAGTAGGCGGAAGTACCGGGGAGCTGTTTTTT.